The clone carrying this TCR beta chain has a single count. Its antigen is not identified. Treatment noted: about 20 received Ad26.COV2.S at low or high dose, single or two shots; 5 received placebo; per-sample allocation not given. Sampling was done on day 63 after the first vaccine or placebo injection. Adults aged 18-55 years in Boston included the donor. Built on an Ad26 vector, the vaccine expressed Wuhan-strain SARS-CoV-2 spike. This entry belongs to a study of Ad26.COV2.S vaccination and SARS-CoV-2 variants. Study outcomes and limitations: Compared with placebo recipients, vaccine recipients had higher spike-specific TCR breadth. Non-spike TCR breadth did not differ much between vaccine and placebo recipients.

Some clones are missing from TCRdb's copy, which holds only in-frame ones; the method was immunoSEQ multiplex PCR. This sample has around 270,000 clones, with 87% found just once. The V and J ends lost 0 bases and 0 bases respectively, with 6 bases between them. Germline CDR1 and CDR2: SGHRS and YFSETQ. This CDR3 is 14 amino acids long. This receptor was obtained from a person aged 18-65 years who received the Ad26.COV2.S COVID-19 vaccine or a placebo. This chain joins TRBV5-1 and TRBJ1-1, with unresolved D. This material consisted of peripheral blood, taken in a trial of Ad26.COV2.S vaccine versus placebo. Written as DNA, the CDR3 is TGCGCCAGCAGCTTGGCAGTCATGAACACTGAAGCTTTCTTT. It encodes CASSLAVMNTEAFF.